Detailed here is one T cell receptor beta chain. In TCRdb, the 5' RACE reads were re-called with MiXCR into one record per CDR3 protein. The sample has hundreds of thousands of distinct CDR3 sequences; 20% to 25% are singletons. This entry comes from a study of T-cell memory formation after mild COVID-19. For the study at large: Largely, TCR clusters stayed within a single donor.

V trimming: 5 bases; J trimming: 4 bases; junction bases outside the gene matches: 7. CDR3 length: 15 amino acids. CDR1 LNHDA and CDR2 SQIVND come from the germline V gene (reference sequence). This TCR was recovered from an adult woman who had mild COVID-19 (a few samples of this study predate the infection). Cell type and time point are not known. Sequences were obtained from PBMCs or a T cell subset sorted from them (not recorded which). This rearrangement joins TRBV19 to TRBJ1-5; TRBD1 matches at 8 bases. The CDR3 sequence is CASSPRRTGNQPQHF. DNA for the CDR3: TGTGCCAGTAGTCCCCGGCGGACAGGGAATCAGCCCCAGCATTTT.